Following are 26 T cell receptor beta chains from one sample sequenced in a study of blood T cell repertoires in COVID-19. Measured with immunoSEQ multiplex PCR; TCRdb has only the in-frame clones, and not every one. Seen here are under 500,000 clones, approximately 90% observed once, and the top ten hold approximately 4.5%. The sample was peripheral blood. The receptors here all came from a woman in her twenties or thirties with acute or convalescent COVID-19.

The rearrangement links TRBV28 to TRBJ1-5; TRBD1 is a possible D gene (6 bases). V dropped 3 bases and J dropped 3 bases, with 12 bases sitting between them. Germline CDR1 reads MDHEN; CDR2 reads SYDVKM. The CDR3 is 15 residues long. Written as DNA, the CDR3 is TGTGCCAGCAGTTTGGCCAGGGGTGTCAATCAGCCCCAGCATTTT. This sequence encodes CASSLARGVNQPQHF.

The CDR3 protein is CASSILGGGVGEQFF. CDR3 sequence (DNA): TGTGCCAGTAGTATACTGGGCGGGGGGGTTGGTGAGCAGTTCTTC. The chain uses TRBV19 and TRBJ2-1; 9 positions agree with TRBD2. V dropped 2 bases and J dropped 9; count of bases not matched to a gene: 8. The length of the CDR3 is 15 residues. In germline, CDR1 is LNHDA, CDR2 SQIVND (reference sequence).

The V call is TRBV5-6, the J call TRBJ1-5, with D unresolved. Looked up from germline, CDR1 is SGHDT and CDR2 is YYEEEE. V was clipped by 1 base and J by 1 base, with 9 bases between them. The CDR3 extends over 15 amino acids. CDR3 loop: CASSLTTSSNQPQHF. The CDR3 region has the DNA TGTGCCAGCAGCTTGACTACTTCGAGCAATCAGCCCCAGCATTTT.

The chain joins TRBV10-3 to TRBJ2-3, with unresolved D. V lost 10 bases to trimming and J lost 2 bases, with 13 bases between them. This CDR3 has 13 amino acids. Germline lookup yields CDR1 ENHRY and CDR2 SYGVKD. CDR3 amino acids: CATGLDNTDTQYF. The CDR3, as DNA: TGTGCCACCGGTCTCGACAACACAGATACGCAGTATTTT.

The CDR3 reads CATSHHGGGTDTQYF. In DNA, the CDR3 is TGTGCCACCAGTCACCACGGCGGAGGGACAGATACGCAGTATTTT. The rearrangement links TRBV24-1 to TRBJ2-3; weak D call: TRBD2 (6 bases). CDR3 length: 15 residues. V gave up 6 bases and J gave up 3 bases, with 15 bases separating them. The germline gives CDR1 KGHDR, CDR2 SFDVKD.

The CDR3 nucleotides read TGTGCCAGTAGCACCAAGAATGCGGGACGAGAAAACATTCAGTACTTC. It encodes CASSTKNAGRENIQYF. The chain combines TRBV19 with TRBJ2-4; D is possibly TRBD2 (6 bases). Trimming left V 6 bases short and J 5 bases short, with 20 bases between. Germline V gene sequence: CDR1 LNHDA, CDR2 SQIVND (reference sequence). The CDR3 is 16 amino acids.

In its sample, this clone was seen once. The same CDR3 arises from other DNA sequences in this sample as well. The chain combines TRBV5-4 with TRBJ2-5, with D maybe TRBD2 (6 bases). The CDR3 is 14 amino acids. Germline CDR1 and CDR2: SGHNT and YYREEE (reference sequence). V shed 1 base and J shed 5 bases, with 12 bases lying between them. CDR3 residues: CASSLRGSGETQYF. CDR3 coding DNA: TGTGCCAGCAGCTTGCGGGGGTCCGGGGAGACCCAGTACTTC.

The chain combines TRBV5-1 with TRBJ2-5, with 8 bases that match TRBD2. CDR3 length: 15 amino acids. Germline V gene data show CDR1 as SGHRS and CDR2 as YFSETQ. V was pared by 4 bases and J by 5 bases, with 10 bases of the junction left unmatched. The CDR3 region is CASSTAGGQGETQYF. CDR3 nucleotide sequence: TGCGCCAGCAGCACCGCGGGGGGTCAGGGGGAGACCCAGTACTTC.

This chain links TRBV24-1 with TRBJ2-3; D remains unclear. The CDR3 is made up of 13 amino acids. Germline lookup yields CDR1 KGHDR and CDR2 SFDVKD. Trimming stripped 3 bases from V and 4 bases from J, with 7 bases between. The CDR3 protein is CATSDTMADTQYF. For the CDR3, the DNA is TGTGCCACCAGTGATACTATGGCAGATACGCAGTATTTT.

V and J are TRBV4-2 and TRBJ2-7; D perhaps matches TRBD2 (5 bases). Germline CDR1 LGHNA, CDR2 YNFKEQ. The CDR3 length is 16 residues. V was shortened by 0 bases and J by 0 bases, with 12 bases between the two germline ends. Written as DNA, the CDR3 is TGTGCCAGCAGCCAAGATAAGTTCCGGGGCTCCTACGAGCAGTACTTC. Translated, it gives CASSQDKFRGSYEQYF.

CDR3 DNA sequence: TGTGCCAGCAGTGACGGGGGGTCTGGGGCCAACGTCCTGACTTTC. Translation: CASSDGGSGANVLTF. This sequence joins TRBV6-1 and TRBJ2-6; 7 nucleotides agree with TRBD2. Looked up from germline, CDR1 is MNHNS and CDR2 is SASEGT. The CDR3 covers 15 residues. The V and J ends lost 3 bases and 1 base, in that order; junction bases with no gene match: 0.

This rearrangement joins TRBV4-1 to TRBJ1-2; 9 bases are shared with TRBD1. CDR1 is MGHRA, CDR2 YSYEKL, per germline. The trim removed 2 bases at V and 7 bases at J, leaving 8 bases unmatched. This CDR3 contains 15 residues. For the CDR3, the DNA is TGCGCCAGCAGCCAACTACAGGGGGCGTCGGTTGGCTACACCTTC. Translating gives CASSQLQGASVGYTF.

The CDR3 DNA reads TGTGCCAGCAGTAGGGGCAGCCAAGAGACCCAGTACTTC. This codes for CASSRGSQETQYF. This rearrangement joins TRBV2 to TRBJ2-5, with TRBD1 as a possible D gene (5 bases). Germline V gene lookup returns CDR1 SNHLY and CDR2 FYNNEI. The CDR3 is 13 residues long. V shed 5 bases and J shed 1 base, with 8 bases lying between them.

The rearrangement joins TRBV6-1 to TRBJ1-2; 7 bases align to TRBD1. The junction had 12 bases not matched to a gene; V was cut back by 2 bases and J by 3 bases. This CDR3 comprises 17 residues. Germline assignment: CDR1 MNHNS and CDR2 SASEGT. CDR3 nucleotides: TGTGCCAGCAGTGAATCCCGGACAGGTCCCCCCGACTATGGCTACACCTTC. Translating it yields CASSESRTGPPDYGYTF.

The chain carries TRBV2 and TRBJ2-3; unclear D gene. The CDR3 sequence is 13 residues long. V lost 5 bases and J lost 5, with 11 bases in between. The germline CDR1 and CDR2 sequences are SNHLY and FYNNEI. The CDR3 nucleotides read TGTGCCAGCAGTAGCCAACGCATAGATACGCAGTATTTT. Protein: CASSSQRIDTQYF. Full variable domain (rest looked up from reference TRBV2 and TRBJ2-3): EPEVTQTPSHQVTQMGQEVILRCVPISNHLYFYWYRQILGQKVEFLVSFYNNEISEKSEIFDDQFSVERPDGSNFTLKIRSTKLEDSAMYFCASSSQRIDTQYFGPGTRLTVL.

There are a few counts of this clone. J is TRBJ1-5 and V is TRBV2, with 7 nucleotides matching TRBD1. With V trimmed by 6 bases and J by 0 bases, 5 bases remained unmatched. CDR3 length equals 15 residues. Germline V lookup: CDR1 SNHLY, CDR2 FYNNEI. CDR3 bases: TGTGCCAGCAGACGACAGGGTAATAGCAATCAGCCCCAGCATTTT. This translates into CASRRQGNSNQPQHF.

The chain employs TRBV9 and TRBJ2-3; 11 nucleotides align to TRBD2. This CDR3 is 16 amino acids long. Per the germline V gene, CDR1 is SGDLS and CDR2 is YYNGEE. V gave up 2 bases and J gave up 2 bases; unmatched junction bases: 4. CDR3 loop: CASSVGTSGNTDTQYF. CDR3 bases: TGTGCCAGCAGCGTGGGGACTAGCGGTAACACAGATACGCAGTATTTT.

CDR3 coding DNA: TGCGCCAGCAGCGAGACAGGGGGAGCCTACGAGCAGTACTTC. It codes for CASSETGGAYEQYF. V gene TRBV5-1 combines with J gene TRBJ2-7; 9 positions agree with TRBD1. The V gene end was trimmed by 4 bases and the J gene end by 2 bases; junction bases not matched to a gene: 4. CDR1 SGHRS and CDR2 YFSETQ come from the germline V gene. CDR3 length: 14 amino acids. Complete variable domain (other parts from reference TRBV5-1 and TRBJ2-7): KAGVTQTPRYLIKTRGQQVTLSCSPISGHRSVSWYQQTPGQGLQFLFEYFSETQRNKGNFPGRFSGRQFSNSRSEMNVSTLELGDSALYLCASSETGGAYEQYFGPGTRLTVT.

This clone came up once. The chain employs TRBV28 and TRBJ2-1; D may be TRBD1 (5 bases). The CDR3 has 13 residues. V gave up 5 bases and J gave up 6 bases, with 11 bases separating them. Germline lookup yields CDR1 MDHEN and CDR2 SYDVKM. DNA for the CDR3: TGTGCCAGCAGTGAGGCAGGGCGCAATGAGCAGTTCTTC. Translating it yields CASSEAGRNEQFF.

The V gene is TRBV5-1, the J gene TRBJ1-1; D perhaps matches TRBD1 (5 bases). V lost 4 bases to trimming and J lost 0 bases, with 10 bases between them. Germline assignment: CDR1 SGHRS and CDR2 YFSETQ. The CDR3 is 14 residues long. CDR3 DNA: TGCGCCAGCAGCCACTCAGGGATGAACACTGAAGCTTTCTTT. Protein sequence: CASSHSGMNTEAFF.

The chain is built from TRBV11-2 and TRBJ1-3, with D unclear. In germline, CDR1 is SGHAT, CDR2 FQNNGV. This CDR3 spans 13 amino acids. V gave up 1 base and J gave up 4 bases, with 5 bases separating them. CDR3 sequence (DNA): TGTGCCAGCAGCTTAGGGGCGGGAAACACCATATATTTT. Protein product: CASSLGAGNTIYF.

CDR3 in DNA: TGTGCCAGTAGTCCGGCCTTAGCGGGGCGCAATGAGCAGTTCTTC. It codes for CASSPALAGRNEQFF. The genes are TRBV19 and TRBJ2-1; 8 nucleotides agree with TRBD2. The CDR3 has 15 amino acids. CDR1 LNHDA and CDR2 SQIVND come from the germline V gene (reference sequence). J was trimmed by 6 bases and V by 5 bases; bases with no gene match: 9.

The chain employs TRBV27 and TRBJ2-1, with TRBD1 matching 9 bases. The CDR3 contains 15 residues. Germline CDR1 MNHEY, CDR2 SMNVEV (reference sequence). The J segment lost 7 bases and the V segment lost 6 bases, leaving 10 bases of the junction unmatched. DNA of the CDR3: TGTGCCAGCAGCCAACAGGGGGCCCCTCGGAATGAGCAGTTCTTC. Protein sequence: CASSQQGAPRNEQFF.

V is TRBV15 and J is TRBJ1-3; 7 positions agree with TRBD1. The CDR3 is 15 amino acids. Germline CDR1 reads LNHNV; CDR2 reads YYDKDF (reference sequence). V lost 3 bases, J lost 7 bases, and 9 bases stayed unmatched. The CDR3: CATSRGTDTGNTIYF. For the CDR3, the DNA is TGTGCCACCAGCAGGGGGACAGATACCGGGAACACCATATATTTT.

This chain links TRBV5-4 with TRBJ1-3; D is uncertain. Per the germline V gene, CDR1 is SGHNT and CDR2 is YYREEE (reference sequence). V was shortened by 0 bases and J by 0 bases, with 7 bases between the two germline ends. The CDR3 length is 15 residues. The CDR3 reads CASSLDRFSGNTIYF. Written as DNA, the CDR3 is TGTGCCAGCAGCTTGGACCGGTTCTCTGGAAACACCATATATTTT.

The rearrangement uses TRBV29-1 and TRBJ2-7, with D possibly matching TRBD2 (5 bases). Trimming stripped 4 bases from V and 7 bases from J, with 14 bases between. The CDR3 sequence is 12 residues long. Germline CDR1 reads SQVTM; CDR2 reads ANQGSEA. The CDR3 sequence is CSVVLVGVEQYF. The DNA for the CDR3 is TGCAGCGTTGTATTAGTCGGGGTGGAGCAGTACTTC.